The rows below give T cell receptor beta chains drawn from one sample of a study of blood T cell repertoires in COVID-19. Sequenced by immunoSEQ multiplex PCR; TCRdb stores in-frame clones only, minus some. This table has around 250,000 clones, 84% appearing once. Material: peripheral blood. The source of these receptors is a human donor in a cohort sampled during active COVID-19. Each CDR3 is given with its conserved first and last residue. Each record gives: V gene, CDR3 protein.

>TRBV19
CASSIYAVAGPPYNEQFF
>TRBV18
CASSPIRGQGDTEAFF
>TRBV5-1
CASSLGSGQVSYEQYF
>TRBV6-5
CASREGGNGNQPQHF
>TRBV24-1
CATSDPPGRGSDTQYF
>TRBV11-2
CASSLVDSSYEQYF
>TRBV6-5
CASSWRQGGEKLFF
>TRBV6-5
CASIQVWGNQPQHF
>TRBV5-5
CASSTRGDTDTQYF
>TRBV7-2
CASSFGGGGYNEQFF
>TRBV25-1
CASSPNQGNTIYF
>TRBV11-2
CASSTPRQGGNTEAFF
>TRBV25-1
CASSESGAGYGYTF
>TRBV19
CASSPSTRSYEQYF
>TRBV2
CASSTGQGKNEKLFF
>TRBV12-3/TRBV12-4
CASTSGYEQYF
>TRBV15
CATSRPGANYGYTF
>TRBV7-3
CASSLNRGLDTQYF